Below, one TCR beta chain is given with its context. The data were obtained in a study of OX40 agonist ivuxolimab in advanced cancers. Overall study context: Patient treatment consisted of intravenous ivuxolimab administration every 2 weeks at 0.01 to 10 mg/kg. Prior anti-PD-1, anti-PD-L1 or anti-CTLA-4 therapy did not bar entry, and 30% to 40% had some.

V shed 6 bases and J 5 bases; nucleotides not matched to a gene: 9. The CDR3 spans 14 residues. Germline lookup yields CDR1 LNHDA and CDR2 SQIVND (reference sequence). Method: immunoSEQ multiplex PCR; TCRdb's copy keeps in-frame clones and lacks some. The table shows about 66,000 clones, with 80% to 90% occurring only once. This clonotype was obtained from an adult with an advanced solid tumor such as melanoma, head and neck, liver or kidney cancer. Specimen: CD4+ or CD8+ T cells sorted from blood, collected in a trial of the OX40 agonist ivuxolimab. The chain carries TRBV19 and TRBJ2-5, with TRBD1 matching over 7 bases. The CDR3 here is CASRGLGGRETQYF. The CDR3 DNA is TGTGCCAGTAGAGGATTAGGGGGCCGGGAGACCCAGTACTTC.